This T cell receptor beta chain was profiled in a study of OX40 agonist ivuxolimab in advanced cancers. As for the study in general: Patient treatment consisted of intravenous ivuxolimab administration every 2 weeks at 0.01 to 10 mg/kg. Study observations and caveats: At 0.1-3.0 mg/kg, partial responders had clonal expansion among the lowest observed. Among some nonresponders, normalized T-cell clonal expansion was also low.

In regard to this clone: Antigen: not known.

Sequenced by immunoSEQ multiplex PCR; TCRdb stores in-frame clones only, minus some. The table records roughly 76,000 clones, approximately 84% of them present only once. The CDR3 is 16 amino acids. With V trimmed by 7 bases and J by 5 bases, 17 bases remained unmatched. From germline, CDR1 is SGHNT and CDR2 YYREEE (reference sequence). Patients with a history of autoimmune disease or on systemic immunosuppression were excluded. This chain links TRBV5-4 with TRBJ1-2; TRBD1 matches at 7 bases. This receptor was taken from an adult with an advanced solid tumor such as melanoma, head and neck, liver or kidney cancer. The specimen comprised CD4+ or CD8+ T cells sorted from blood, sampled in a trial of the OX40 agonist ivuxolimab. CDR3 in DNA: TGTGCCAGCCTACGACAGGGATCTTTCTATTCATATGGCTACACCTTC. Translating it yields CASLRQGSFYSYGYTF.